This passage covers 18 T cell receptor beta chains from one sample sequenced in a study of cytomegalovirus exposure and HLA in healthy donors. The protocol was immunoSEQ multiplex PCR, while the TCRdb copy is restricted to in-frame clones and leaves out a portion. The repertoire includes 250,000 or so clones, around 87% of them detected once, and less than 0.4% sits in the top ten. Input material: PBMCs. The origin of the receptors is a young woman in good health and CMV-seronegative.

This clone was seen once. V gene TRBV28 combines with J gene TRBJ2-5; a possible D gene is TRBD2 (6 bases). The CDR3 is made up of 14 amino acids. The germline gives CDR1 MDHEN, CDR2 SYDVKM. V was cut by 7 bases and J by 5 bases, with 17 bases left in between. The CDR3 DNA reads as TGTGCCAGCACCCGGAGGGGTGGGTGGGAGACCCAGTACTTC. Residues: CASTRRGGWETQYF.

The genes are TRBV27 and TRBJ2-2, with TRBD1 matching over 12 bases. Germline loops: CDR1 MNHEY, CDR2 SMNVEV (reference sequence). J lost 4 bases, V lost 5 bases, and 5 bases had no gene match. This CDR3 has 16 residues. The chain's CDR3 is CASSLGQGAFTGELFF. CDR3 DNA sequence: TGTGCCAGCAGTCTGGGACAGGGGGCATTCACCGGGGAGCTGTTTTTT.

V usage is TRBV4-1 and J usage is TRBJ1-1, with 8 bases lining up with TRBD1. Germline V gives CDR1 MGHRA, CDR2 YSYEKL. The CDR3 totals 16 residues. The V gene end was trimmed by 2 bases and the J gene end by 1 base; junction bases not matched to a gene: 6. The CDR3 is CASSQSNTGGNTEAFF. DNA of the CDR3: TGCGCCAGCAGCCAATCCAACACAGGGGGGAACACTGAAGCTTTCTTT.

This chain joins TRBV2 and TRBJ2-5, with a tentative D call TRBD1 (5 bases). The length of the CDR3 is 15 residues. From germline, CDR1 is SNHLY and CDR2 FYNNEI. V gave up 5 bases and J gave up 1 base, with 14 bases separating them. CDR3 in DNA: TGTGCCAGCAGTCTGACAGAACTCCTCCAAGAGACCCAGTACTTC. Protein sequence: CASSLTELLQETQYF.

The chain joins TRBV5-1 to TRBJ1-2; 8 nucleotides line up with TRBD1. Germline CDR1 reads SGHRS; CDR2 reads YFSETQ. J gave up 1 base and V 0 bases, and 20 bases lay outside the gene matches. The CDR3 has 21 amino acids. The CDR3 sequence is CASSLASPKSWTGTINYGYTF. The CDR3 nucleotides are TGCGCCAGCAGCTTGGCCTCCCCGAAATCTTGGACAGGGACCATTAACTATGGCTACACCTTC.

The chain employs TRBV5-1 and TRBJ1-3; no clear D. The CDR3 contains 16 residues. The germline gives CDR1 SGHRS, CDR2 YFSETQ. V lost 0 bases to trimming and J lost 0 bases, with 10 bases between them. The CDR3: CASSLVGSLSGNTIYF. CDR3 sequence (DNA): TGCGCCAGCAGCTTGGTTGGCAGTCTCTCTGGAAACACCATATATTTT.

The rearrangement links TRBV27 to TRBJ1-6; 7 bases align to TRBD1. Germline-derived CDR1 and CDR2 are MNHEY and SMNVEV (reference sequence). Trimming removed 3 bases from V and 9 bases from J; junction bases left unmatched: 5. The CDR3 totals 14 residues. The DNA of the CDR3 is TGTGCCAGCAGTTTCGGACAGGTCGTTTCACCCCTCCACTTT. Protein: CASSFGQVVSPLHF.

V and J are TRBV28 and TRBJ2-3; TRBD2 matches at 15 bases. The CDR3 contains 21 residues. The junction had 15 bases not matched to a gene; V was cut back by 3 bases and J by 2 bases. The germline V gene encodes CDR1 MDHEN and CDR2 SYDVKM. The CDR3 reads CASSFPGTSGGPTQPTDTQYF. The CDR3, as DNA: TGTGCCAGCAGTTTTCCCGGGACTAGCGGGGGGCCGACGCAACCCACAGATACGCAGTATTTT.

V usage is TRBV10-2 and J usage is TRBJ1-5, with 8 positions matching TRBD1. Germline CDR1 and CDR2: WSHSY and SAAADI. J gave up 6 bases and V 6 bases, and 10 bases lay outside the gene matches. The CDR3 runs 15 residues. This CDR3 is CASRGQGAGSQPQHF. CDR3 coding DNA: TGCGCCAGCAGAGGACAGGGTGCAGGTAGTCAGCCCCAGCATTTT.

The rearrangement uses TRBV20-1 and TRBJ2-5; D is perhaps TRBD1 (6 bases). The CDR3 is 11 residues long. V lost 4 bases to trimming and J lost 3 bases, with 6 bases between them. Germline V gives CDR1 DFQATT, CDR2 SNEGSKA (reference sequence). CDR3 DNA: TGCAGTGCTACAGGGGAAGAGACCCAGTACTTC. This sequence encodes CSATGEETQYF.

The genes are TRBV10-3 and TRBJ1-5, with TRBD1 matching 8 bases. The junction had 6 bases not matched to a gene; V was cut back by 3 bases and J by 5 bases. The CDR3 extends over 15 amino acids. Germline lookup yields CDR1 ENHRY and CDR2 SYGVKD. The CDR3 DNA sequence: TGTGCCATCAGTGACAGGGGGCGAGATTATCAGCCCCAGCATTTT. It encodes CAISDRGRDYQPQHF.

The chain joins TRBV11-2 to TRBJ2-7; 9 nucleotides line up with TRBD1. The CDR3 consists of 14 residues. Germline V gene lookup returns CDR1 SGHAT and CDR2 FQNNGV. V lost 0 bases to trimming and J lost 7 bases; unmatched junction nucleotides: 4. CDR3 sequence: CASSLEQGAHEQYF. The CDR3 bases are TGTGCCAGCAGCTTAGAACAGGGGGCGCATGAGCAGTACTTC.

The chain is built from TRBV5-1 and TRBJ1-1; D remains unclear. Trimming took off 0 bases at V and 4 bases at J, with 13 bases between the two ends. The CDR3 spans 15 residues. Germline CDR1 SGHRS, CDR2 YFSETQ. Here the CDR3 reads CASSLEAPRGTEAFF. The CDR3 DNA reads TGCGCCAGCAGCTTGGAGGCCCCTCGGGGCACTGAAGCTTTCTTT.

The chain recombines TRBV28 with TRBJ2-1, with 9 positions matching TRBD2. The CDR3 contains 15 residues. CDR1 is MDHEN, CDR2 SYDVKM, per germline. The junction had 10 bases not matched to a gene; V was cut back by 8 bases and J by 5 bases. The CDR3 DNA reads TGTGCCAGCCAAACAAGCGGGGGGTTCCACAATGAGCAGTTCTTC. Translating it yields CASQTSGGFHNEQFF.

The gene calls are TRBV7-3 and TRBJ2-3; 10 positions agree with TRBD2. Trimming took 3 bases from V and 3 from J; bases not matched to a gene: 6. CDR1 and CDR2 from the germline V gene are SGHTA and FQGTGA. The CDR3 runs 16 residues. Here the CDR3 DNA reads TGTGCCAGCAGCTTGGCTAGCGGGGGAGTGACAGATACGCAGTATTTT. Translation gives CASSLASGGVTDTQYF.

This chain connects TRBV9 to TRBJ2-3; 13 bases agree with TRBD2. The CDR3 extends over 17 amino acids. Germline values: CDR1 SGDLS, CDR2 YYNGEE. The trim removed 4 bases at V and 2 bases at J, leaving 7 bases unmatched. Written as DNA, the CDR3 is TGTGCCAGCAGCTCCGGACTAGCGGGGGCATCCACAGATACGCAGTATTTT. Protein product: CASSSGLAGASTDTQYF.

V is TRBV7-8 and J is TRBJ2-5, with a tentative D call TRBD2 (6 bases). CDR3 length equals 15 residues. V lost 3 bases and J 3 bases, leaving 14 bases between the germline ends. Germline V gene lookup returns CDR1 SGHVS and CDR2 FQNEAQ. CDR3 in DNA: TGTGCCAGCAGCTTGAATAGCGGACTGAAAGAGACCCAGTACTTC. Its protein product is CASSLNSGLKETQYF.

The V gene is TRBV6-1, the J gene TRBJ1-1; D is unclear. CDR1 and CDR2 (germline): MNHNS, SASEGT. CDR3 length: 13 residues. The V and J ends lost 8 bases and 0 bases respectively, with 10 bases between them. CDR3 in DNA: TGTGCCAGCCCGGCGGATGTGAACACTGAAGCTTTCTTT. This codes for CASPADVNTEAFF.